This T cell receptor (beta chain) comes out of a study of read filtering for tumor transcriptome and immune sequencing. The CDR3 sequence is 16 residues long. The germline gives CDR1 MNHEY, CDR2 SVGEGT. J was trimmed by 2 bases and V by 10 bases; bases with no gene match: 10. The library was built from approximately 400 ng RNA with molecular barcoded adaptors for alpha/delta and beta/gamma chains. TCRdb re-called the reads through MiXCR, storing one row per CDR3 protein. The table includes some 38,000 distinct CDR3 sequences, approximately 15% detected once. At the time of active disease, bone marrow was collected from every patient.

This receptor was obtained from a donor aged 40 or older with multiple myeloma. Specimen: a population of CD138-negative cells sorted from bone marrow. This chain joins TRBV6-2 or TRBV6-3 and TRBJ2-1; 11 bases map to TRBD2. The CDR3 loop reads CAIGGASGRTYNEQFF. CDR3 in DNA: TGTGCCATCGGCGGGGCTAGCGGGAGGACCTACAATGAGCAGTTCTTC.